This is a list of T cell receptor beta chains from one sample in a study of blood T cell repertoires in COVID-19. Method: immunoSEQ multiplex PCR; TCRdb's copy keeps in-frame clones and lacks some. Of approximately 190,000 clones in the sample, 75% to 95% were seen once. Sequencing was carried out using peripheral blood. All receptors derive from a man aged 50 or older with acute or convalescent COVID-19. Both conserved end residues are part of each CDR3. A D gene is named only where the DNA matches it firmly. Only some rows state a clone size, as once, few, many or a class for expanded clones.

size	V	J	length	D	CDR3	DNA
once	TRBV10-3	TRBJ1-1	14	NA	CAISDRGGKGEAFF	TGTGCCATCAGTGACCGGGGTGGGAAGGGTGAAGCTTTCTTT
NA	TRBV7-9	TRBJ1-2	14	NA	CASSLGLSGSSYTF	TGTGCCAGCAGCTTAGGTTTAAGCGGCAGCAGCTACACCTTC
NA	TRBV30	TRBJ1-4	14	TRBD1	CARTEGQTNEKLFF	TGTGCCCGGACCGAGGGACAGACTAATGAAAAACTGTTTTTT
NA	TRBV14	TRBJ2-5	16	TRBD2	CASSPWRGDAQETQYF	TGTGCCAGCAGCCCTTGGCGGGGGGACGCCCAAGAGACCCAGTACTTC
NA	TRBV10-2	TRBJ1-5	14	NA	CASGADITYQPQHF	TGCGCCAGCGGGGCAGACATCACATACCAGCCCCAGCATTTT
NA	TRBV27	TRBJ2-5	15	TRBD2	CASSPRLAGQETQYF	TGTGCCAGCAGTCCCCGACTAGCGGGGCAAGAGACCCAGTACTTC
few	TRBV5-6	TRBJ1-3	14	NA	CASSSVGAGNTIYF	TGTGCCAGCAGCTCGGTTGGGGCGGGAAACACCATATATTTT
NA	TRBV6-7	TRBJ1-2	9	NA	CRGGHGYTF	TGTCGGGGGGGTCATGGCTACACCTTC
NA	TRBV7-2	TRBJ2-1	17	TRBD2	CASSKGRGPISYNEQFF	TGTGCCAGCAGCAAAGGGAGGGGCCCAATCTCCTACAATGAGCAGTTCTTC
NA	TRBV15	TRBJ1-2	14	NA	CATSRDIGRRGYTF	TGTGCCACCAGCAGAGATATAGGACGGAGGGGCTACACCTTC
many	TRBV11-2	TRBJ2-7	13	TRBD1	CASSLEAGGEQYF	TGTGCCAGCAGCTTAGAAGCAGGGGGCGAGCAGTACTTC
NA	TRBV5-1	TRBJ1-6	15	NA	CASSLEAGGGSPLHF	TGCGCCAGCAGCTTGGAGGCCGGCGGGGGGTCACCCCTCCACTTT
NA	TRBV9	TRBJ1-6	14	TRBD1	CASSETGGGVALHF	TGTGCCAGCAGTGAGACAGGGGGTGGAGTGGCCCTCCACTTT
NA	TRBV7-9	TRBJ1-2	13	NA	CASSLEQVYGYTF	TGTGCCAGCAGCTTAGAACAGGTCTATGGCTACACCTTC
NA	TRBV9	TRBJ2-6	15	TRBD1	CASSRQGAGANVLTF	TGTGCCAGCAGCCGACAGGGGGCTGGGGCCAACGTCCTGACTTTC
NA	TRBV7-6	TRBJ2-3	17	TRBD1	CASSPEPGQGWADTQYF	TGTGCCAGCAGCCCCGAGCCGGGACAGGGTTGGGCAGATACGCAGTATTTT
NA	TRBV11-2	TRBJ2-7	14	NA	CASSSNQGWYEQYF	TGTGCCAGCAGCTCCAATCAGGGGTGGTACGAGCAGTACTTC
NA	TRBV15	TRBJ1-2	16	TRBD1	CATSRDGNGQDYGYTF	TGTGCCACCAGCAGAGATGGGAATGGACAGGACTATGGCTACACCTTC
NA	TRBV24-1	TRBJ2-1	14	NA	CATSDLWADNEQFF	TGTGCCACCAGTGATTTGTGGGCAGACAATGAGCAGTTCTTC
NA	TRBV5-1	TRBJ1-3	16	NA	CASSLGMVLSGNTIYF	TGCGCCAGCAGCTTGGGCATGGTACTCTCTGGAAACACCATATATTTT
NA	TRBV10-3	TRBJ1-1	14	NA	CAISQPQGGTEAFF	TGTGCCATCAGCCAGCCTCAGGGAGGCACTGAAGCTTTCTTT
NA	TRBV5-6	TRBJ2-2	15	TRBD1	CASSRDRAGTGELFF	TGTGCCAGCAGCCGCGACAGGGCGGGCACCGGGGAGCTGTTTTTT
NA	TRBV12-5	TRBJ2-1	15	TRBD1	CASGIGGDRVNEQFF	TGTGCTAGTGGGATAGGGGGGGACAGGGTCAATGAGCAGTTCTTC
NA	TRBV28	TRBJ2-1	15	TRBD1	CASSIPGQGFYEQFF	TGTGCCAGCAGTATACCGGGACAGGGTTTCTATGAGCAGTTCTTC
once	TRBV4-2	TRBJ1-1	15	NA	CASSQGARMNTEAFF	TGTGCCAGCAGCCAAGGGGCGAGAATGAACACTGAAGCTTTCTTT
NA	TRBV7-9	TRBJ1-3	16	NA	CASSSQLDRFGNTIYF	TGTGCCAGCAGCTCCCAATTGGACAGATTTGGAAACACCATATATTTT
NA	TRBV10-1	TRBJ2-2	15	NA	CASSGGQTNTGELFF	TGCGCCAGCAGCGGAGGACAGACGAACACCGGGGAGCTGTTTTTT
NA	TRBV7-2	TRBJ1-3	16	NA	CASSLMGGLSGNTIYF	TGTGCCAGCAGCTTAATGGGGGGTCTCTCTGGAAACACCATATATTTT
few	TRBV28	TRBJ1-3	15	TRBD1	CASRVRDRMSNTIYF	TGTGCCAGCAGGGTTAGGGACAGAATGTCAAACACCATATATTTT
once	TRBV5-1	TRBJ2-7	13	TRBD1	CASSMGQGWEQYF	TGCGCCAGCAGCATGGGACAGGGGTGGGAGCAGTACTTC
NA	TRBV5-1	TRBJ2-3	15	TRBD2	CASSLGLAGTDTQYF	TGCGCCAGCAGCTTGGGACTAGCGGGCACAGATACGCAGTATTTT
NA	TRBV7-3	TRBJ2-2	17	TRBD2	CASRDSSGSGYTGELFF	TGTGCCAGCAGAGATAGTAGCGGGAGTGGGTACACCGGGGAGCTGTTTTTT
NA	TRBV2	TRBJ1-1	18	TRBD1	CASSATGTGIGLATEAFF	TGTGCCAGCAGTGCCACCGGGACAGGGATCGGCTTGGCTACTGAAGCTTTCTTT
NA	TRBV5-1	TRBJ1-1	15	TRBD1	CASSLETGSNTEAFF	TGCGCCAGCAGCCTCGAGACAGGGAGCAACACTGAAGCTTTCTTT
NA	TRBV11-2	TRBJ2-5	16	NA	CASSPGTRPTQETQYF	TGTGCCAGCAGCCCTGGGACACGACCGACCCAAGAGACCCAGTACTTC
NA	TRBV29-1	TRBJ1-2	12	NA	CSVGWGGGGYTF	TGCAGCGTTGGTTGGGGAGGGGGAGGCTACACCTTC
once	TRBV10-3	TRBJ1-1	16	TRBD1	CAISEAQGALNTEAFF	TGTGCCATCAGTGAGGCACAGGGGGCACTGAACACTGAAGCTTTCTTT
NA	TRBV28	TRBJ1-1	12	TRBD1	CASKIRDREAFF	TGTGCCAGCAAGATCCGGGACAGAGAAGCTTTCTTT
NA	TRBV10-3	TRBJ1-5	14	TRBD1	CAISTGDGDQPQHF	TGTGCCATCAGTACAGGGGATGGTGATCAGCCCCAGCATTTT
NA	TRBV6-2/TRBV6-3	TRBJ1-5	12	NA	CASSLFSQPQHF	TGTGCCAGCAGCCTTTTTAGTCAGCCCCAGCATTTT
NA	TRBV11-2	TRBJ2-7	16	TRBD1	CASSTAGTGGFYEQYF	TGTGCCAGCAGCACCGCCGGGACAGGGGGCTTCTACGAGCAGTACTTC
NA	TRBV3-1/TRBV3-2	TRBJ1-2	14	NA	CASSQGQSNYGYTF	TGTGCCAGCAGCCAAGGACAGTCTAACTATGGCTACACCTTC
NA	TRBV7-2	TRBJ1-4	15	NA	CASSLGGQGNEKLFF	TGTGCCAGCAGCTTGGGGGGGCAGGGCAATGAAAAACTGTTTTTT
NA	TRBV19	TRBJ2-7	14	TRBD1	CASTPWTGTYEQYF	TGTGCCAGTACCCCTTGGACAGGGACCTACGAGCAGTACTTC
NA	TRBV7-2	TRBJ2-7	17	TRBD2	CASSSHGLAGGAYEQYF	TGTGCCAGCAGCTCCCACGGACTAGCGGGAGGAGCCTACGAGCAGTACTTC
once	TRBV7-2	TRBJ2-1	19	TRBD2	CASSFSLTSGSRSYNEQFF	TGTGCCAGCAGCTTTAGCCTTACTAGCGGGAGCAGAAGTTACAATGAGCAGTTCTTC
NA	TRBV15	TRBJ1-1	14	NA	CATSPAGKNTEAFF	TGTGCCACCAGTCCAGCCGGGAAGAACACTGAAGCTTTCTTT
NA	TRBV5-4	TRBJ1-1	13	NA	CASSLAGNTEAFF	TGTGCCAGCAGCTTGGCGGGGAACACTGAAGCTTTCTTT
NA	TRBV5-1	TRBJ1-5	17	NA	CASSWKTGSYSNQPQHF	TGCGCCAGCAGCTGGAAGACAGGATCTTATAGCAATCAGCCCCAGCATTTT
NA	TRBV11-2	TRBJ1-1	15	NA	CASSVNRAPNTEAFF	TGTGCCAGCAGCGTCAACAGGGCCCCAAACACTGAAGCTTTCTTT
NA	TRBV7-2	TRBJ2-2	16	TRBD2	CASSFKTSGGTGELFF	TGTGCCAGCAGCTTTAAAACTAGCGGGGGTACCGGGGAGCTGTTTTTT